These 27 T cell receptor beta chains were sequenced from one sample in a study of cytomegalovirus exposure and HLA in healthy donors. With 60 Vbeta and 13 Jbeta primers, the PCR was carried out. TCRdb keeps only in-frame clones here, not all; method: immunoSEQ multiplex PCR. Of about 200,000 clones listed, 82% were seen once; the top ten hold 4.5% to 7%. The sequenced sample was PBMCs. The receptors were sampled from a man aged 40-50 years in good health and CMV-seropositive.

This clone is a singleton in its sample. The chain couples TRBV5-6 to TRBJ2-5, with TRBD1 matching 10 bases. Germline trimming cut 0 bases from V and 3 bases from J; bases unmatched to any gene: 2. Germline-derived CDR1 and CDR2 are SGHDT and YYEEEE. The CDR3 is 15 amino acids. In DNA form, the CDR3 reads TGTGCCAGCAGCTTGGGACAGGGGGCAAAAGAGACCCAGTACTTC. It specifies CASSLGQGAKETQYF.

This clone was counted between two and nine times. The V gene is TRBV11-2, the J gene TRBJ2-1, with 7 positions matching TRBD2. CDR3 length equals 17 residues. V was pared by 5 bases and J by 1 base, with 11 bases of the junction left unmatched. The germline CDR1 and CDR2 sequences are SGHAT and FQNNGV. This CDR3 is CASSPRGAGESYNEQFF. In nucleotides, the CDR3 is TGTGCCAGCAGCCCACGCGGCGCGGGAGAGTCCTACAATGAGCAGTTCTTC.

The chain links TRBV5-1 to TRBJ2-3, with TRBD1 identical over 7 bases. Germline CDR1 SGHRS, CDR2 YFSETQ. With V trimmed by 7 bases and J by 0 bases, 8 bases remained unmatched. The CDR3 is 15 amino acids. CDR3 nucleotides: TGCGCCAGCGTGAGACAGGGCCTTAGCACAGATACGCAGTATTTT. Its protein is CASVRQGLSTDTQYF.

This sequence joins TRBV6-5 and TRBJ1-1; no firm D call. V was shortened by 4 bases and J by 1 base, with 7 bases between the two germline ends. Germline values: CDR1 MNHEY, CDR2 SVGAGI. This CDR3 contains 13 residues. The CDR3 region is CASSFEGNTEAFF. DNA for the CDR3: TGTGCCAGCAGTTTTGAGGGGAACACTGAAGCTTTCTTT.

The chain has TRBV7-8 and TRBJ2-7; 7 bases align to TRBD1. The germline V gene encodes CDR1 SGHVS and CDR2 FQNEAQ. The CDR3 runs to 16 residues. The junction had 11 bases not matched to a gene; V was cut back by 5 bases and J by 1 base. This chain's CDR3 is CASSPVTGTVSYEQYV. CDR3 coding DNA: TGTGCCAGCAGCCCCGTGACCGGGACAGTTTCCTACGAGCAGTACGTC.

This rearrangement joins TRBV9 to TRBJ1-6; 9 bases map to TRBD1. V lost 0 bases and J lost 10; bases outside the gene matches: 5. CDR1 is SGDLS and CDR2 is YYNGEE in the germline V gene. The CDR3 length is 15 residues. The CDR3 region is CASSVAGTGKSPLHF. CDR3 coding DNA: TGTGCCAGCAGCGTAGCTGGGACAGGGAAATCACCCCTCCACTTT.

This chain links TRBV6-6 with TRBJ2-3; D might be TRBD2 (5 bases). CDR3 length equals 15 residues. CDR1 and CDR2 from the germline V gene are MNHNY and SVGAGI (reference sequence). V lost 4 bases and J 1 base, leaving 12 bases between the germline ends. The CDR3 spells CASSSYVGGTDTQYF. The DNA for the CDR3 is TGTGCCAGCAGTTCCTACGTGGGAGGCACAGATACGCAGTATTTT.

The chain couples TRBV28 to TRBJ2-7; 7 bases agree with TRBD1. This CDR3 contains 14 residues. V was clipped by 5 bases and J by 0 bases; unmatched bases: 4. Germline CDR1 and CDR2: MDHEN and SYDVKM. The CDR3 loop is CASSRDSGSYEQYF. As DNA, the CDR3 is TGTGCCAGCAGTCGGGACAGTGGCTCCTACGAGCAGTACTTC.

This clone was observed once. V and J are TRBV11-2 and TRBJ1-5; D possibly corresponds to TRBD1 (6 bases). The CDR3 is made up of 16 amino acids. V was clipped by 1 base and J by 1 base, with 11 bases between them. Per the germline V gene, CDR1 is SGHAT and CDR2 is FQNNGV. CDR3: CASSLAGGGSNQPQHF. DNA for the CDR3: TGTGCCAGCAGCTTAGCGGGGGGCGGGAGCAATCAGCCCCAGCATTTT.

This chain uses TRBV2 with TRBJ2-4, with TRBD2 identical over 9 bases. The CDR3 length is 14 residues. J gave up 8 bases and V 4 bases, and 6 bases lay outside the gene matches. Germline assignment: CDR1 SNHLY and CDR2 FYNNEI. CDR3 residues: CASSGGGAQDIQYF. CDR3 DNA sequence: TGTGCCAGCAGTGGCGGGGGGGCGCAGGACATTCAGTACTTC.

This rearrangement joins TRBV4-1 to TRBJ1-1, with 8 positions matching TRBD1. The germline CDR1 and CDR2 sequences are MGHRA and YSYEKL. CDR3 length equals 16 residues. Trimming at V came to 3 bases and at J to 1 base, leaving 7 bases not matched to a gene. CDR3 DNA: TGCGCCAGCAGCCAGAGACAGGGGTCGGGGAACACTGAAGCTTTCTTT. Its translation: CASSQRQGSGNTEAFF.

This chain joins TRBV29-1 and TRBJ2-2, with 9 positions matching TRBD1. There are 14 residues in the CDR3. The junction had 6 bases not matched to a gene; V was cut back by 5 bases and J by 5 bases. CDR1 and CDR2 (germline): SQVTM, ANQGSEA. CDR3 loop: CSVFGTGKTGELFF. CDR3 DNA: TGCAGCGTTTTCGGGACAGGGAAAACCGGGGAGCTGTTTTTT.

This clone was counted between two and nine times. V gene TRBV4-1 combines with J gene TRBJ2-1; D may be TRBD2 (7 bases). CDR1 and CDR2 (germline): MGHRA, YSYEKL. The CDR3 length is 14 residues. V lost 4 bases to trimming and J lost 8 bases, with 15 bases between them. The chain's CDR3 is CASSPLGRGDEQFF. The CDR3 region has the DNA TGCGCCAGCAGCCCTCTGGGGAGGGGGGATGAGCAGTTCTTC.

The chain recombines TRBV19 with TRBJ2-2; D gene unclear. V was pared by 4 bases and J by 4 bases, with 10 bases between. Germline CDR1 LNHDA, CDR2 SQIVND (reference sequence). The CDR3 length is 14 residues. The CDR3 region is CASSTGLTTGELFF. In DNA form, the CDR3 reads TGTGCCAGTAGTACGGGTCTGACCACCGGGGAGCTGTTTTTT.

The V gene is TRBV4-1, the J gene TRBJ2-1; no reliable D call. The CDR3 extends over 16 amino acids. With 3 bases removed from V and 0 bases from J, the gap between germline ends came to 12 bases. Germline V gives CDR1 MGHRA, CDR2 YSYEKL. CDR3 bases: TGCGCCAGCAGCCAGTCTCCCCGGGTCTCCTACAATGAGCAGTTCTTC. Translating gives CASSQSPRVSYNEQFF.

This clone was counted once. V is TRBV27 and J is TRBJ1-2; D is unclear. Germline CDR1 MNHEY, CDR2 SMNVEV (reference sequence). V dropped 4 bases and J dropped 0 bases, with 18 bases sitting between them. The CDR3 is 17 amino acids. This CDR3 reads CASSSRGLRQTNYGYTF. DNA of the CDR3: TGTGCCAGCAGTTCCCGCGGCCTAAGGCAGACTAACTATGGCTACACCTTC.

The CDR3 DNA follows: TGTGCCAGTAGTCCCTATGACTTGATGTCCTACAATGAGCAGTTCTTC. Translation: CASSPYDLMSYNEQFF. The chain employs TRBV19 and TRBJ2-1; D is unclear. The germline V gene encodes CDR1 LNHDA and CDR2 SQIVND (reference sequence). V gave up 5 bases and J gave up 1 base, with 15 bases separating them. The length of the CDR3 is 16 residues.

The gene calls are TRBV30 and TRBJ1-6; D might be TRBD1 (5 bases). The CDR3 extends over 14 amino acids. Between the trimmed V and J ends, which lost 7 bases and 9 bases, there was a span of 19 bases. CDR1 and CDR2 from the germline V gene are GTSNPN and SVGIG (reference sequence). CDR3 sequence reads: CASHRDRGGSPLHF. The CDR3 DNA reads as TGTGCCTCGCACCGGGACCGGGGGGGTTCACCCCTCCACTTT. Based on the CDR3 plus reference TRBV30 and TRBJ1-6, the full variable domain is SQTIHQWPATLVQPVGSPLSLECTVEGTSNPNLYWYRQAAGRGLQLLFYSVGIGQISSEVPQNLSASRPQDRQFILSSKKLLLSDSGFYLCASHRDRGGSPLHFGNGTRLTVT.

V and J are TRBV6-1 and TRBJ1-4, with TRBD1 identical over 10 bases. This CDR3 spans 17 amino acids. Germline V lookup: CDR1 MNHNS, CDR2 SASEGT. The V and J ends lost 2 bases and 2 bases, in that order; junction bases with no gene match: 5. The CDR3 nucleotides read TGTGCCAGCAGTGAATGGGGACAGGGGCTGACTAATGAAAAACTGTTTTTT. As protein: CASSEWGQGLTNEKLFF.

This chain links TRBV15 with TRBJ2-1; 9 positions match TRBD2. Germline loops: CDR1 LNHNV, CDR2 YYDKDF (reference sequence). V dropped 1 base and J dropped 12; count of bases not matched to a gene: 13. This CDR3 is built from 16 residues. The CDR3 loop reads CATSRAGGLAGSSQFF. CDR3 DNA: TGTGCCACCAGCAGAGCTGGGGGGCTAGCGGGATCTTCGCAGTTCTTC.

This clone was seen only once. The chain combines TRBV5-1 with TRBJ2-1, with 10 bases matching TRBD2. This CDR3 is built from 15 residues. Germline assignment: CDR1 SGHRS and CDR2 YFSETQ. V lost 3 bases and J lost 7; bases outside the gene matches: 7. DNA of the CDR3: TGCGCCAGCAGCTCCCTAGCGGGAGCTGTGAATGAGCAGTTCTTC. It encodes CASSSLAGAVNEQFF.

This clone was observed a few times. The CDR3 sequence: CASSLGTSGYEQYF. CDR3 nucleotide sequence: TGTGCCAGCAGTCTCGGGACTAGCGGCTACGAGCAGTACTTC. V gene TRBV6-5 combines with J gene TRBJ2-7, with 11 bases that match TRBD2. With V trimmed by 5 bases and J by 3 bases, 3 bases remained unmatched. CDR1 and CDR2 from the germline V gene are MNHEY and SVGAGI. This CDR3 region has 14 residues.

The rearrangement uses TRBV27 and TRBJ1-1, with a tentative D call TRBD1 (5 bases). The V and J ends lost 6 bases and 1 base respectively, with 18 bases between them. The CDR3 is made up of 16 amino acids. CDR1 is MNHEY and CDR2 is SMNVEV in the germline V gene (reference sequence). The chain's CDR3 is CASSIMWGRRNTEAFF. For the CDR3, the DNA is TGTGCCAGCAGCATCATGTGGGGCCGAAGGAACACTGAAGCTTTCTTT.

The chain carries TRBV6-5 and TRBJ2-5, with 12 positions matching TRBD2. Judging by the DNA end, TRBJ2-7 fits better; the J call may be wrong. The CDR3 totals 15 residues. The germline gives CDR1 MNHEY, CDR2 SVGAGI. CDR3 nucleotides: TGTGCCAGCAGTAATCGACTAGCGGGAGCCTACGAGCAGTACTTC. It yields the protein CASSNRLAGAYEQYF.

The V gene is TRBV4-2, the J gene TRBJ2-5; 11 bases match TRBD2. Trimming cost V 0 bases and J 4 bases; bases outside gene matches: 10. Germline CDR1 reads LGHNA; CDR2 reads YNFKEQ. The CDR3 covers 18 residues. The CDR3 region is CASSQDIETSGKRETQYF. CDR3 nucleotide sequence: TGTGCCAGCAGCCAAGATATTGAGACTAGCGGGAAGCGAGAGACCCAGTACTTC.

The rearrangement joins TRBV7-6 to TRBJ2-7; the D gene is possibly TRBD2 (6 bases). Near its end, the DNA agrees better with TRBJ2-5, so the J call may be wrong. The CDR3 totals 17 residues. Germline V gene lookup returns CDR1 SGHVS and CDR2 FNYEAQ. CDR3 protein: CASSLSGAGPPQETQYF. The CDR3 nucleotides read TGTGCCAGCAGCTTATCCGGGGCGGGACCCCCCCAAGAGACCCAGTACTTC.

The CDR3 bases are TGTGCCAGCAGCGCCCGACAGGGTATCTCACCCCTCCACTTT. Amino acids: CASSARQGISPLHF. V gene TRBV9 combines with J gene TRBJ1-6; TRBD1 agrees at 7 bases. The CDR3 runs 14 residues. The V and J ends lost 3 bases and 10 bases, in that order; junction bases with no gene match: 7. From germline, CDR1 is SGDLS and CDR2 YYNGEE.